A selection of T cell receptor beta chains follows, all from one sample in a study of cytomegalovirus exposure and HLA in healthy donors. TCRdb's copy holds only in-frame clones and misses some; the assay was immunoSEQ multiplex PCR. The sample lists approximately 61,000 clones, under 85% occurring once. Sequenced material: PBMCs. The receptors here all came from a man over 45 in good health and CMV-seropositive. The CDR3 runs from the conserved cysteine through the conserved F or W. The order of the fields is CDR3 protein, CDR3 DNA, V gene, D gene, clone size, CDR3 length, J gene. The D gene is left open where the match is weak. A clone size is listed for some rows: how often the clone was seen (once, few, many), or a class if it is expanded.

CASSVEANYGYTF,TGTGCCAGCAGTGTGGAGGCTAACTATGGCTACACCTTC,TRBV6-5,-,-,13,TRBJ1-2
CASSLRTSEETQYF,TGCGCCAGCAGCTTGAGGACTAGCGAAGAGACCCAGTACTTC,TRBV5-1,TRBD2,-,14,TRBJ2-5
CASSLAAGLNTEAFF,TGCGCCAGCAGCTTGGCCGCAGGGTTGAACACTGAAGCTTTCTTT,TRBV5-1,-,-,15,TRBJ1-1
CASWGAGYTGELFF,TGTGCCAGCTGGGGAGCGGGCTACACCGGGGAGCTGTTTTTT,TRBV6-5,-,-,14,TRBJ2-2
CASSGGLSSYNSPLHF,TGTGCCAGCAGTGGTGGTCTTAGCTCCTATAATTCCCCCCTCCACTTT,TRBV2,-,few,16,TRBJ1-6
CASSATAGQGTGNTIYF,TGTGCCAGCAGCGCCACGGCGGGACAGGGAACTGGAAACACCATATATTTT,TRBV9,TRBD1,-,17,TRBJ1-3
CASSYSTGAGEQYF,TGTGCCAGCAGTTACTCGACAGGGGCGGGGGAGCAGTACTTC,TRBV6-5,TRBD1,-,14,TRBJ2-7
CASTQGLTYEQYF,TGCGCCAGCACCCAGGGCCTTACCTACGAGCAGTACTTC,TRBV5-1,-,-,13,TRBJ2-7
CASSKAFRGKMNTEAFF,TGTGCCAGCAGCAAAGCATTCCGAGGCAAAATGAACACTGAAGCTTTCTTT,TRBV21-1,-,-,17,TRBJ1-1
CASSFPLGQGSYEQYF,TGTGCCAGCAGTTTCCCCCTAGGACAGGGCTCCTACGAGCAGTACTTC,TRBV2,TRBD1,-,16,TRBJ2-7
CASSQDQIGGTEAFF,TGTGCCAGCAGCCAAGATCAAATAGGGGGTACTGAAGCTTTCTTT,TRBV4-2,-,-,15,TRBJ1-1
CASSRQKNQPQHF,TGTGCCAGCAGTCGACAGAAGAATCAGCCCCAGCATTTT,TRBV6-6,-,-,13,TRBJ1-5
CASMRQMSNQPQHF,TGTGCCAGCATGAGGCAAATGAGCAATCAGCCCCAGCATTTT,TRBV6-1,-,few,14,TRBJ1-5
CASSVSPATSGGPWETQYF,TGTGCCAGCAGCGTAAGCCCCGCGACTAGCGGGGGACCTTGGGAGACCCAGTACTTC,TRBV9,TRBD2,-,19,TRBJ2-5
CASSAGDRLVYEQYF,TGTGCCAGCAGCGCCGGAGACAGGTTGGTCTACGAGCAGTACTTC,TRBV9,-,few,15,TRBJ2-7
CASRTGNYGYTF,TGTGCCAGCAGAACGGGTAACTATGGCTACACCTTC,TRBV6-5,-,few,12,TRBJ1-2
CASSPGTGNEKLFF,TGTGCCAGCTCACCTGGGACAGGGAATGAAAAACTGTTTTTT,TRBV18,TRBD1,once,14,TRBJ1-4
CASSVTSGRFQETQYF,TGTGCCAGCAGCGTTACTAGCGGGAGGTTTCAAGAGACCCAGTACTTC,TRBV9,TRBD2,-,16,TRBJ2-5
CASYKSPGTSTQETQYF,TGCGCCAGCTACAAATCCCCCGGGACTAGTACCCAAGAGACCCAGTACTTC,TRBV5-1,TRBD2,-,17,TRBJ2-5
CASSYTKVALYGYTF,TGTGCCAGCAGCTACACCAAAGTTGCCCTCTATGGCTACACCTTC,TRBV11-2,-,-,15,TRBJ1-2
CASSVEDRVNEQFF,TGTGCCAGCAGCGTAGAGGACAGGGTAAATGAGCAGTTCTTC,TRBV9,TRBD1,-,14,TRBJ2-1
CASSESRDTGWSHF,TGCGCCAGCAGTGAGTCCCGGGACACCGGATGGTCGCACTTC,TRBV10-1,-,-,14,TRBJ2-7
CASKNGRGAFTDTQYF,TGCGCCAGCAAAAACGGGAGAGGGGCTTTCACAGATACGCAGTATTTT,TRBV4-1,-,-,16,TRBJ2-3
CSSSSRTFGDYGYTF,TGTTCCAGCAGCTCCCGGACTTTTGGGGACTATGGCTACACCTTC,TRBV7-9,-,-,15,TRBJ1-2
CASSHIRGRTTGELFF,TGTGCCAGCAGCCACATTCGAGGGCGAACCACCGGGGAGCTGTTTTTT,TRBV11-2,-,-,16,TRBJ2-2
CSSSFGGAGDTQYF,TGTTCCAGCAGCTTTGGGGGGGCGGGAGATACGCAGTATTTT,TRBV7-9,-,-,14,TRBJ2-3
CAISGGTSDNEQFF,TGTGCCATCAGCGGGGGGACAAGCGACAATGAGCAGTTCTTC,TRBV10-3,-,few,14,TRBJ2-1
CATSPGTGGLGRRRNYEQYF,TGTGCCACCAGTCCCGGGACAGGGGGTTTAGGGAGGCGGAGGAACTACGAGCAGTACTTC,TRBV15,TRBD1,-,20,TRBJ2-7